This is a list of T cell receptor beta chains from one sample in a study of TIL therapy for anti-PD-1-resistant metastatic lung cancer. The repertoire was sequenced with immunoSEQ multiplex PCR; TCRdb's copy has only in-frame clones and lacks some. Among 36,000 or so clones listed, around four fifths were seen once. Sequenced here: blood, sampled at baseline. The source is a person aged 25-85 years with non-small cell lung cancer. Both conserved end residues are part of each CDR3. D genes are given only for firm matches. Size values are once, few and many counts, or a class for expanded clones, and some rows have none.

length: 14
V: TRBV6-5
size: -
D: -
J: TRBJ2-1
DNA: TGTGCCAGCCGCCCGGACTACCTCCGGGGTGAGCAGTTCTTC
CDR3: CASRPDYLRGEQFF

length: 14
V: TRBV4-1
size: -
D: TRBD2
J: TRBJ2-3
DNA: TGCGCCAGCAGCCCAAGGGAGGGAACAGATACGCAGTATTTT
CDR3: CASSPREGTDTQYF

length: 11
V: TRBV20-1
size: -
D: -
J: TRBJ2-1
DNA: TGCAGTGCTAGCTTAGCAAATGAGCAGTTCTTC
CDR3: CSASLANEQFF

length: 15
V: TRBV5-1
size: -
D: -
J: TRBJ2-2
DNA: TGCGCCAGCAGCTGGAGGGCAGGGGGCACCGGGGAGCTGTTTTTT
CDR3: CASSWRAGGTGELFF

length: 19
V: TRBV7-8
size: once
D: TRBD2
J: TRBJ2-2
DNA: TGTGCCAGCAGCTTATTTTCGACTAGCGGGGGGGCGCGGACCGGGGAGCTGTTTTTT
CDR3: CASSLFSTSGGARTGELFF

length: 18
V: TRBV11-2
size: -
D: TRBD1
J: TRBJ2-7
DNA: TGTGCCAGCAGCTTAAGTGAGACGGGACAGAGATCATCCTACGAGCAGTACTTC
CDR3: CASSLSETGQRSSYEQYF

length: 15
V: TRBV5-1
size: -
D: -
J: TRBJ2-1
DNA: TGCGCCAGCAGCTTGGACAGGGCCTCCTACAATGAGCAGTTCTTC
CDR3: CASSLDRASYNEQFF

length: 11
V: TRBV2
size: few
D: TRBD1
J: TRBJ1-1
DNA: TGTGCCAGCAGATTACAGGGGGCGGCTTTCTTT
CDR3: CASRLQGAAFF

length: 14
V: TRBV28
size: -
D: TRBD1
J: TRBJ2-2
DNA: TGTGCCAGCAGTTCGGACAGGGTAACCGGGGAGCTGTTTTTT
CDR3: CASSSDRVTGELFF

length: 15
V: TRBV18
size: -
D: -
J: TRBJ1-2
DNA: TGTGCCAGCTCACCACTGGGGGGAACTAACTATGGCTACACCTTC
CDR3: CASSPLGGTNYGYTF

length: 14
V: TRBV27
size: -
D: -
J: TRBJ2-5
DNA: TGTGCCAGCAGTCCCCAGGGGATTAGGGAGACCCAGTACTTC
CDR3: CASSPQGIRETQYF

length: 15
V: TRBV7-2
size: -
D: -
J: TRBJ2-3
DNA: TGTGCCAGCAGCCCCCAGTTGACTAGCACAGATACGCAGTATTTT
CDR3: CASSPQLTSTDTQYF

length: 11
V: TRBV6-5
size: -
D: -
J: TRBJ1-2
DNA: TGTGCCAGCAAGGGGTTATATGGCTACACCTTC
CDR3: CASKGLYGYTF

length: 16
V: TRBV4-3
size: -
D: TRBD2
J: TRBJ2-1
DNA: TGCGCCAGCAGCCAAGAGGGGACTAGCGGCTACAATGAGCAGTTCTTC
CDR3: CASSQEGTSGYNEQFF

length: 15
V: TRBV6-5
size: -
D: -
J: TRBJ2-3
DNA: TGTGCCAGCAGTGCGGACTGGGCTAGCACAGATACGCAGTATTTT
CDR3: CASSADWASTDTQYF

length: 13
V: TRBV19
size: few
D: -
J: TRBJ2-2
DNA: TGTGCCAGCAGAGCCACGAACACCGGGGAGCTGTTTTTT
CDR3: CASRATNTGELFF

length: 14
V: TRBV9
size: -
D: -
J: TRBJ2-2
DNA: TGTGCCAGCAGCGTAGCGGGGCAGGGCGGGGAGCTGTTTTTT
CDR3: CASSVAGQGGELFF

length: 13
V: TRBV19
size: -
D: -
J: TRBJ1-2
DNA: TGTGCCAGTAGTATGGACAGCCTCTATGGCTACACCTTC
CDR3: CASSMDSLYGYTF

length: 13
V: TRBV29-1
size: -
D: -
J: TRBJ2-1
DNA: TGCAGCGTTGGGGTTGGCACAGGTACTGAGCAGTTCTTC
CDR3: CSVGVGTGTEQFF